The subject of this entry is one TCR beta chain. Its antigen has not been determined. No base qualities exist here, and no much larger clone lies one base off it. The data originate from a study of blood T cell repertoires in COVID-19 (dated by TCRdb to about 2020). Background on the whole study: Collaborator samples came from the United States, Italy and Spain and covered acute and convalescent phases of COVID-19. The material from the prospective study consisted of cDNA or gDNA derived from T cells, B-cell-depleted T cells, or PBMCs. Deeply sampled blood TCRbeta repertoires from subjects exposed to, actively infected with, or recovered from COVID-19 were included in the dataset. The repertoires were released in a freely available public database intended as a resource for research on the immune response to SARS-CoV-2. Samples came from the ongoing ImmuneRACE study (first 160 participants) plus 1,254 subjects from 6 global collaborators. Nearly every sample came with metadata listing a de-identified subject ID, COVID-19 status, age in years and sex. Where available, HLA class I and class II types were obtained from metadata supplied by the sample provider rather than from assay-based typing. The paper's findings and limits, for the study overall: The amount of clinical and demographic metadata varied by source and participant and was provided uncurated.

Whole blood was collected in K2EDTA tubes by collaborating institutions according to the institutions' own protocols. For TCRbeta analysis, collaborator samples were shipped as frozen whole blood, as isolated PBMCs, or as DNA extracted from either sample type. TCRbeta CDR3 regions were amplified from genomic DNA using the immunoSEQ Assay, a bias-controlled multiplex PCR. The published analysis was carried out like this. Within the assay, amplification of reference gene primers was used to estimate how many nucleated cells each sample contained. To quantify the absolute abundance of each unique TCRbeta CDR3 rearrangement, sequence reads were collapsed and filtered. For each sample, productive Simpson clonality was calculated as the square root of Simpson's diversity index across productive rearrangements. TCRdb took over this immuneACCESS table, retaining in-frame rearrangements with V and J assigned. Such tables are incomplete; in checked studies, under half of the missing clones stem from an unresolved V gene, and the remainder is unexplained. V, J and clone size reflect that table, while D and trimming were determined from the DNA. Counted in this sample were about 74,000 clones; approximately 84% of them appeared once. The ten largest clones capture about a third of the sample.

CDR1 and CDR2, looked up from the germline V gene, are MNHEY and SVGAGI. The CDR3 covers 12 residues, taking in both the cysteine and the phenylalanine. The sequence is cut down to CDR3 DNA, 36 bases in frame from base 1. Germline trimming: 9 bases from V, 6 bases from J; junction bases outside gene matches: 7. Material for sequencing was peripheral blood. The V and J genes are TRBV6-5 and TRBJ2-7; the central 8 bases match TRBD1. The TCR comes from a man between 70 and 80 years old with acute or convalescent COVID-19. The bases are TGTGCCAGTCACAGGGGGTACGGCGAGCAGTACTTC. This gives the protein CASHRGYGEQYF.